This T cell receptor (beta chain) came from a study of CD8+ T cells in alopecia areata. This clone was found a few times. Its specificity is not known. Sequencing templates came from extracted RNA that was reverse transcribed into cDNA. Some clones are missing from TCRdb's copy, which holds only in-frame ones; the method was immunoSEQ multiplex PCR. The sample includes about 200,000 clones, about three fifths seen only once; the top ten take 4.5% to 6%. Study-wide findings and caveats: Scalp and blood retained many expanded lesional clones during tofacitinib. Any link of baseline CD8+ expansion to response, resting on one nonresponder, remains uncertain.

The CDR3 length is 16 residues. The V gene end was trimmed by 0 bases and the J gene end by 5 bases; junction bases not matched to a gene: 7. Germline V gene data show CDR1 as LGHNA and CDR2 as YNFKEQ. Treatment meaning: oral pan-JAK inhibitor, 5-10 mg twice daily. Sequences were derived from CD4+ T cells sorted from blood, sampled at week 24, from a patient treated with tofacitinib. The receptor's source is a human donor with alopecia areata. The chain has TRBV4-2 and TRBJ2-7; 10 nucleotides line up with TRBD1. In DNA form, the CDR3 reads TGTGCCAGCAGCCAAGATTTGCGACAGGGGGCCCACGAGCAGTACTTC. This encodes CASSQDLRQGAHEQYF.